This T cell receptor (beta chain) was recovered during a study of monozygotic twins with inflammatory bowel disease. The study's findings and limits: Compared with healthy co-twins, IBD patients showed reduced TCRbeta repertoire diversity by inverse Simpson.

The germline CDR1 and CDR2 sequences are WSHSY and SAAADI. The CDR3 loop spans 12 amino acids. UMIs containing a 6-nucleotide sample barcode were added via template switching. TCRdb re-called the 5' RACE reads; one entry per CDR3 protein, DNA not given. The specimen's table records about 210,000 distinct CDR3 sequences. With respect to this clonotype: Its antigen remains unidentified.

This sequence originates from a human donor with ulcerative colitis or Crohn's disease, or a healthy co-twin of an affected twin (not recorded which). Material for sequencing was blood. This chain links TRBV10-2 with TRBJ1-1. The CDR3 loop reads CASSGKDPKAFF.